These T cell receptor beta chains were read from a single sample in a study of response to subunit inactivated influenza vaccine. TCRdb passed the RT-PCR reads through MiXCR, listing each CDR3 protein once. The data show about 650,000 distinct CDR3 sequences, around 16% seen once. The material sequenced was PBMCs from blood, taken 11 to 12 days after vaccination. The receptors stem from a man in his forties or fifties who received an inactivated influenza vaccine. Each CDR3 is given with its conserved first and last residue. The order of the fields is V gene, J gene, D gene, clone size, CDR3 protein, CDR3 DNA. A D gene is named only where the DNA matches it firmly. Some rows mark clone size as missing; the rest say once, few, many or name a class of expanded clone.

TRBV15	TRBJ2-2	TRBD1	many	CATSRTGDRGGELFF	TGTGCCACCAGCAGAACAGGGGATCGGGGCGGGGAGCTGTTTTTT
TRBV7-3	TRBJ2-2	NA	NA	CASSPRASANTGELFF	TGTGCCAGCAGCCCGAGGGCTAGCGCTAACACCGGGGAGCTGTTTTTT
TRBV5-8	TRBJ1-1	NA	NA	CASSLVQGRSTEAFF	TGTGCCAGCAGCTTGGTGCAGGGAAGAAGCACTGAAGCTTTCTTT
TRBV7-3	TRBJ2-1	TRBD2	few	CASSPQGLAGDNEQFF	TGTGCCAGCAGCCCCCAGGGACTAGCGGGAGACAATGAGCAGTTCTTC
TRBV20-1	TRBJ1-1	TRBD1	few	CSADRGGNTEAFF	TGCAGTGCTGACAGGGGGGGGAACACTGAAGCTTTCTTT
TRBV30	TRBJ1-1	NA	NA	CAWCRTQNTEAFF	TGTGCCTGGTGCAGGACCCAGAACACTGAAGCTTTCTTT
TRBV10-3	TRBJ2-2	TRBD1	NA	CAISQPPGTGRELFF	TGTGCCATCAGTCAGCCTCCCGGGACAGGGAGGGAGCTGTTTTTT
TRBV15	TRBJ2-2	NA	NA	CATSAANTGELFF	TGTGCCACCTCGGCAGCAAACACCGGGGAGCTGTTTTTT
TRBV7-9	TRBJ1-4	TRBD1	NA	CASSGTGVKEKLFF	TGTGCCAGCAGCGGGACAGGGGTGAAGGAAAAACTGTTTTTT
TRBV19	TRBJ1-6	TRBD1	NA	CASSSDRVNSPLHF	TGTGCCAGTAGTTCCGACAGGGTGAATTCACCCCTCCACTTT
TRBV19	TRBJ1-2	TRBD1	NA	CASSRTRTGSVYGYTF	TGTGCCAGTAGTCGGACCAGGACAGGGAGTGTCTATGGCTACACCTTC
TRBV15	TRBJ2-2	TRBD2	few	CATSRRTSGNTGELFF	TGTGCCACCAGCAGGAGGACTAGCGGAAACACCGGGGAGCTGTTTTTT
TRBV28	TRBJ2-4	TRBD2	NA	CASSRREGVAKNIQYF	TGTGCCAGCAGCCGCCGGGAGGGGGTGGCCAAAAACATTCAGTACTTC
TRBV25-1	TRBJ1-1	NA	many	CASSATGSWDTEAFF	TGTGCCAGCAGTGCTACAGGGAGTTGGGACACTGAAGCTTTCTTT
TRBV7-9	TRBJ2-7	NA	few	CASSGDLGPSYEQYF	TGTGCCAGCAGCGGGGATTTAGGGCCCTCCTACGAGCAGTACTTC
TRBV6-1	TRBJ2-1	NA	NA	CASRNDGLSYNEQFF	TGTGCCAGCAGAAACGACGGATTATCCTACAATGAGCAGTTCTTC
TRBV20-1	TRBJ2-7	NA	few	CSARVGPTKGYEQYF	TGCAGTGCTAGAGTTGGCCCGACCAAAGGCTACGAGCAGTACTTC
TRBV4-3	TRBJ2-1	NA	few	CASSQDLGYEQFF	TGCGCCAGCAGCCAAGATTTGGGGTATGAGCAGTTCTTC
TRBV3-1	TRBJ2-5	TRBD1	many	CASSPPGGKWKTQYF	TGTGCCAGCAGCCCCCCAGGGGGCAAGTGGAAGACCCAGTACTTC
TRBV2	TRBJ1-4	NA	NA	CASSTGTTNEKLFF	TGTGCCAGCAGTACAGGCACAACTAATGAAAAACTGTTTTTT
TRBV12-3/TRBV12-4	TRBJ1-5	TRBD1	few	CASSSGTGGWSNQPQHF	TGTGCCAGCAGTTCGGGGACAGGGGGATGGAGCAATCAGCCCCAGCATTTT
TRBV6-2/TRBV6-3	TRBJ2-1	NA	many	CASSYPQNTQFF	TGTGCCAGCAGTTACCCCCAGAACACGCAGTTCTTC
TRBV5-1	TRBJ2-2	TRBD1	NA	CASSLLTGAMNTGELFF	TGCGCCAGCAGCCTCCTGACAGGGGCGATGAACACCGGGGAGCTGTTTTTT
TRBV7-9	TRBJ2-3	NA	NA	CASSLDGGTDTQYF	TGTGCCAGCAGCTTAGATGGGGGCACAGATACGCAGTATTTT
TRBV28	TRBJ2-4	TRBD1	few	CASSSPGQENIQYF	TGTGCCAGCAGTTCTCCGGGACAGGAAAACATTCAGTACTTC
TRBV20-1	TRBJ1-1	TRBD1	NA	CSARVTGGGRTEAFF	TGCAGTGCTAGAGTGACAGGGGGCGGGAGGACTGAAGCTTTCTTT
TRBV6-2/TRBV6-3	TRBJ2-7	NA	few	CASSDFYEQYF	TGTGCCAGCAGTGATTTCTACGAGCAGTACTTC
TRBV11-2	TRBJ1-5	NA	NA	CATSPGGSQPQHF	TGTGCGACATCCCCCGGCGGGAGTCAGCCCCAGCATTTT
TRBV20-1	TRBJ2-7	TRBD1	NA	CSAGPLDRGSYEQYF	TGCAGTGCTGGACCTCTCGACAGGGGTTCCTACGAGCAGTACTTC
TRBV4-3	TRBJ2-7	TRBD2	few	CASSQGLRGAAYEQYF	TGCGCCAGCAGCCAAGGGTTGCGGGGGGCCGCCTACGAGCAGTACTTC
TRBV6-6	TRBJ2-7	TRBD1	few	CASRHRGLYEQYF	TGTGCCAGCAGACACAGGGGATTGTACGAGCAGTACTTC